A selection of T cell receptor beta chains follows, all from one sample in a study of response to subunit inactivated influenza vaccine. TCRdb independently ran MiXCR on the RT-PCR reads; one entry per CDR3 protein. The table shows roughly 550,000 distinct CDR3 sequences, with under 25% occurring only once. Another study also made use of these data, one on T cells expressing NK-cell markers.

Sequenced here: CD4+ T cells sorted from PBMCs, sampled 12 days after vaccination. These TCRs come from a middle-aged man who received an inactivated influenza vaccine. Both conserved end residues are part of each CDR3. Each record gives: J gene, D gene, V gene, clone size, CDR3 protein, CDR3 DNA. A D gene is named only where the DNA matches it firmly. Clone sizes are given selectively: once, few, many, or a class where the clone is expanded.

>TRBJ1-4|-|TRBV18|-
CASSPPGRATNEKLFF
TGTGCCAGCTCACCACCAGGGAGGGCAACTAATGAAAAACTGTTTTTT
>TRBJ2-7|TRBD1|TRBV10-3|-
CAISGTGGFYEQYF
TGTGCCATCAGTGGAACAGGGGGCTTCTACGAGCAGTACTTC
>TRBJ2-7|-|TRBV16|-
CASTLGLRGIHEQYF
TGTGCCAGCACCCTGGGCCTGCGGGGAATCCACGAGCAGTACTTC
>TRBJ2-1|TRBD2|TRBV12-3/TRBV12-4|-
CASSLITSGSSRNEQFF
TGTGCCAGCAGTTTAATAACTAGCGGGAGTTCACGGAATGAGCAGTTCTTC
>TRBJ2-1|TRBD2|TRBV5-6|many
CASSVTSGRRNEQFF
TGTGCCAGCAGCGTCACTAGCGGGAGAAGGAATGAGCAGTTCTTC
>TRBJ2-7|TRBD1|TRBV29-1|many
CSVGTGNEQYF
TGCAGCGTGGGGACAGGGAACGAGCAGTACTTC
>TRBJ2-3|TRBD2|TRBV7-3|-
CASSPCVLGLTCTDTQYF
TGTGCCAGCAGCCCCTGTGTCTTGGGACTAACTTGCACAGATACGCAGTATTTT
>TRBJ2-5|-|TRBV5-1|-
CASSWIGSQETQYF
TGCGCCAGCAGCTGGATAGGATCCCAAGAGACCCAGTACTTC
>TRBJ2-2|-|TRBV7-6|few
CASSLGSDGTGELFF
TGTGCCAGCAGCTTAGGGTCGGATGGTACCGGGGAGCTGTTTTTT
>TRBJ2-7|-|TRBV28|-
CASSLFQRAYEQYF
TGTGCCAGCAGTTTATTCCAACGGGCCTACGAGCAGTACTTC
>TRBJ1-1|-|TRBV18|few
CASSPSETNTEAFF
TGTGCCAGCTCCCCGTCAGAAACGAACACTGAAGCTTTCTTT
>TRBJ2-2|-|TRBV28|many
CASTPPLLNTGELFF
TGTGCCAGCACTCCGCCCCTTTTGAACACCGGGGAGCTGTTTTTT
>TRBJ2-7|-|TRBV2|-
CASRKDSDEQYF
TGTGCCAGCAGGAAGGACTCGGACGAGCAGTACTTC
>TRBJ2-3|TRBD2|TRBV3-1|-
CASRSAGGATDTQYF
TGTGCCAGCAGGAGCGCGGGAGGGGCCACAGATACGCAGTATTTT
>TRBJ2-5|TRBD2|TRBV7-2|few
CASSVGTSGSGETQYF
TGTGCCAGCAGCGTCGGGACTAGCGGGAGTGGAGAGACCCAGTACTTC
>TRBJ2-4|-|TRBV30|-
CAWSVRNIQYF
TGTGCCTGGAGTGTAAGGAACATTCAGTACTTC
>TRBJ1-3|-|TRBV9|few
CASSPHGSSGNTIYF
TGTGCCAGCAGCCCTCACGGAAGCTCTGGAAACACCATATATTTT
>TRBJ2-1|TRBD2|TRBV7-2|-
CASSFSGLAGGREQFF
TGTGCCAGCAGCTTCTCGGGGTTAGCGGGGGGGCGTGAGCAGTTCTTC
>TRBJ1-4|TRBD1|TRBV6-1|few
CASSQVGTGYEKLFF
TGTGCCAGCAGTCAAGTCGGGACAGGCTATGAAAAACTGTTTTTT
>TRBJ2-7|TRBD1|TRBV28|-
CASRRQGDSYEQYF
TGTGCCAGCAGGCGACAGGGGGACTCCTACGAGCAGTACTTC
>TRBJ2-3|TRBD2|TRBV7-2|few
CASSSGVRTDTQYF
TGTGCCAGCAGTAGCGGGGTCCGCACAGATACGCAGTATTTT
>TRBJ2-5|-|TRBV15|-
CATSRDGQGGETQYF
TGTGCCACCAGCAGGGATGGACAGGGAGGGGAGACCCAGTACTTC
>TRBJ2-1|-|TRBV27|many
CASSQRQPYNEQFF
TGTGCCAGCAGTCAGCGCCAACCATACAATGAGCAGTTCTTC
>TRBJ2-2|TRBD1|TRBV7-7|-
CASSQMTGAGELFF
TGTGCCAGCAGCCAAATGACAGGGGCCGGGGAGCTGTTTTTT
>TRBJ1-4|-|TRBV7-2|-
CASSEGGPYEKLFF
TGTGCCAGCAGCGAGGGCGGACCTTATGAAAAACTGTTTTTT
>TRBJ1-2|-|TRBV6-1|-
CASSQAGTGGSYTF
TGTGCCAGCAGTCAGGCCGGGACTGGGGGGAGCTACACCTTC
>TRBJ2-7|-|TRBV5-6|few
CASSPGRAYEQYF
TGTGCCAGCAGCCCGGGACGGGCCTACGAGCAGTACTTC
>TRBJ1-1|-|TRBV5-1|few
CASSLMGTNTEAFF
TGCGCCAGCAGCTTGATGGGGACGAACACTGAAGCTTTCTTT
>TRBJ2-7|-|TRBV4-3|once
CASSWKGSYEQYF
TGCGCCAGCAGCTGGAAGGGCTCCTACGAGCAGTACTTC
>TRBJ2-3|-|TRBV10-3|few
CAINGDADTQYF
TGTGCCATCAACGGGGACGCAGATACGCAGTATTTT
>TRBJ1-2|-|TRBV7-2|few
CASSLAVPSVGGYTF
TGTGCCAGCAGCTTAGCGGTGCCAAGCGTGGGTGGCTACACCTTC
>TRBJ2-2|-|TRBV7-9|-
CASSPTLSFGELFF
TGTGCCAGCAGCCCCACACTTTCCTTCGGGGAGCTGTTTTTT
>TRBJ2-1|TRBD2|TRBV4-2|-
CAGSHRLASSYNEQFF
TGTGCCGGCAGCCACCGACTAGCAAGCTCCTACAATGAGCAGTTCTTC
>TRBJ2-3|-|TRBV12-3/TRBV12-4|few
CASSYLEDTQYF
TGTGCCAGCAGTTATCTTGAAGATACGCAGTATTTT
>TRBJ1-4|-|TRBV5-1|few
CASSRMWGEKLFF
TGCGCCAGCAGCCGGATGTGGGGTGAAAAACTGTTTTTT
>TRBJ1-1|-|TRBV10-3|-
CAISESTGGGGRTEAFF
TGTGCCATCAGTGAGTCGACGGGGGGAGGGGGTAGGACTGAAGCTTTCTTT
>TRBJ2-3|TRBD1|TRBV5-1|-
CASSMGQGGTDTQYF
TGCGCCAGCAGCATGGGACAGGGGGGCACAGATACGCAGTATTTT
>TRBJ2-3|-|TRBV20-1|-
CSASTGREDTQYF
TGCAGTGCTAGCACGGGGAGAGAAGATACGCAGTATTTT
>TRBJ1-5|-|TRBV20-1|few
CSARRQNQPQHF
TGCAGTGCTAGAAGACAGAATCAGCCCCAGCATTTT
>TRBJ2-7|TRBD2|TRBV12-3/TRBV12-4|-
CAVAGSGEGEQYF
TGTGCCGTCGCGGGGTCTGGGGAGGGTGAGCAGTACTTC
>TRBJ2-4|-|TRBV7-2|-
CASSLARGVSPGIQYF
TGTGCCAGCAGCTTAGCGAGGGGCGTGAGTCCAGGCATTCAGTACTTC
>TRBJ2-7|-|TRBV6-5|-
CASSKLGDEQYF
TGTGCCAGCAGCAAGCTCGGGGACGAGCAGTACTTC
>TRBJ2-3|-|TRBV15|-
CATSKLTDTQYF
TGTGCCACCAGCAAGCTCACAGATACGCAGTATTTT
>TRBJ2-3|-|TRBV5-6|many
CASSWETGSRADTQYF
TGTGCCAGCAGCTGGGAGACAGGTTCGCGGGCAGATACGCAGTATTTT
>TRBJ2-3|TRBD1|TRBV6-2/TRBV6-3|-
CASSYGAGGPTDTQYF
TGTGCCAGCAGTTACGGGGCAGGGGGCCCAACAGATACGCAGTATTTT
>TRBJ1-2|-|TRBV29-1|-
CSVSQGTYGYTF
TGCAGCGTTTCCCAGGGGACCTATGGCTACACCTTC
>TRBJ1-5|-|TRBV6-2/TRBV6-3|-
CASSTLPGASQPQHF
TGTGCCAGCAGCACACTGCCGGGGGCTTCTCAGCCCCAGCATTTT
>TRBJ1-1|-|TRBV12-3/TRBV12-4|-
CASSSAGPLNTEAFF
TGTGCCAGCAGTTCCGCGGGCCCATTGAACACTGAAGCTTTCTTT
>TRBJ2-4|TRBD2|TRBV6-2/TRBV6-3|-
CASSYNLGRDIQYF
TGTGCCAGCAGTTACAATTTAGGGAGGGACATTCAGTACTTC